The source of this TCR beta chain is a study of blood T cell repertoires in COVID-19. Study-level background: The United States, Italy and Spain supplied acute and convalescent COVID-19 samples.

Sequenced by immunoSEQ multiplex PCR; TCRdb stores in-frame clones only, minus some. The profile shows 250,000 or so clones, around 83% of them singletons. This CDR3 contains 15 residues. Deletions cut 1 base from V and 2 bases from J, with 10 bases between. Germline CDR1 SGDLS, CDR2 YYNGEE. This chain links TRBV9 with TRBJ1-3; D not certain. The source is a man aged 30-40 years who had recovered from COVID-19. The sequenced sample was peripheral blood. The CDR3 nucleotides read TGTGCCAGCAGCGTATGGGCAGACACTGGAAACACCATATATTTT. Translation: CASSVWADTGNTIYF.